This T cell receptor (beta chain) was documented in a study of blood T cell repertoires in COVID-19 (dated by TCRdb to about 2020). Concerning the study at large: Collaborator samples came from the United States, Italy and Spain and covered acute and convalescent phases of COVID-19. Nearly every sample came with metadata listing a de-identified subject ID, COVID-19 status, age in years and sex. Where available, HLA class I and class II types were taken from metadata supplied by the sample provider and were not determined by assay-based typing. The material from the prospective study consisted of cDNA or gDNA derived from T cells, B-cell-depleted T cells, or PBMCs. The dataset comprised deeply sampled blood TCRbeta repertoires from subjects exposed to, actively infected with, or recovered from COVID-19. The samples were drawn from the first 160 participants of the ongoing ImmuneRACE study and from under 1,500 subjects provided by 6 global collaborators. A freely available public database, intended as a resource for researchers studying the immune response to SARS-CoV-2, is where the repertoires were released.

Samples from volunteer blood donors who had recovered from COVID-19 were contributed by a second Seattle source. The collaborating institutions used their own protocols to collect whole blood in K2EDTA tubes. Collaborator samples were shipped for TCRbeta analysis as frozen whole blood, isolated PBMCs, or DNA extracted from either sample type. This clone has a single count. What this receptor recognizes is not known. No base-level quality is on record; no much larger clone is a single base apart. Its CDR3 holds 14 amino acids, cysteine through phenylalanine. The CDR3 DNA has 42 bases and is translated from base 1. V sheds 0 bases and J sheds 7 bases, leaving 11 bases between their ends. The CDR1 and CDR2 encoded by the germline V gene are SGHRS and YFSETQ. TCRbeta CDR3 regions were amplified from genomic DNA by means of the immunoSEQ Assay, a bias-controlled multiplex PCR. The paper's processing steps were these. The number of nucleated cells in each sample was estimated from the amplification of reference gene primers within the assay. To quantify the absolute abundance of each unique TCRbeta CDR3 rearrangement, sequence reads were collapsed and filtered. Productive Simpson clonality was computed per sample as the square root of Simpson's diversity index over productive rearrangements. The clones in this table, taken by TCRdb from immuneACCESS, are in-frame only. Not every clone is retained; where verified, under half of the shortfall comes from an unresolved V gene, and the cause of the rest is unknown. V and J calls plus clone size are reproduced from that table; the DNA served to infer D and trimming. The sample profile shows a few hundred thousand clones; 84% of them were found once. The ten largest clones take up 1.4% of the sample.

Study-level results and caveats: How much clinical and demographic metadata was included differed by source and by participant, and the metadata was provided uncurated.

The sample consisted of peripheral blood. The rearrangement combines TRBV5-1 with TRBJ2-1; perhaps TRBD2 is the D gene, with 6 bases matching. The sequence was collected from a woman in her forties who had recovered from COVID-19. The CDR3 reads CASSLEGGGNEQFF. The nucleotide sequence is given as TGCGCCAGCAGCTTGGAGGGCGGAGGGAATGAGCAGTTCTTC. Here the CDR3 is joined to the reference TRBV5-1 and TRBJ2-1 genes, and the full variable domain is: KAGVTQTPRYLIKTRGQQVTLSCSPISGHRSVSWYQQTPGQGLQFLFEYFSETQRNKGNFPGRFSGRQFSNSRSEMNVSTLELGDSALYLCASSLEGGGNEQFFGPGTRLTVL.